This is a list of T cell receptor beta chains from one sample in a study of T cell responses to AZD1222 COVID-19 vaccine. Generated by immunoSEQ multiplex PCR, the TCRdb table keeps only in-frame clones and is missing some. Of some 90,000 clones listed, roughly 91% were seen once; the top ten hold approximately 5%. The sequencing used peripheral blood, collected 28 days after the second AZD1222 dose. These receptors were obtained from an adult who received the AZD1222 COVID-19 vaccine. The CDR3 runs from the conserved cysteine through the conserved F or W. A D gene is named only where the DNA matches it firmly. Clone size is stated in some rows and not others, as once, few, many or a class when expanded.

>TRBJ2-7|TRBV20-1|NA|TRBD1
CSASTTGTGSNEQYF
TGCAGTGCTAGTACAACCGGGACAGGGAGCAACGAGCAGTACTTC
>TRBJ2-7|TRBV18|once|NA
CASSELGTPASEQYF
TGTGCCAGCTCAGAATTGGGGACACCCGCCTCCGAGCAGTACTTC
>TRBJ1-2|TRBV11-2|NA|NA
CASSAGLNYGYTF
TGTGCCAGCAGCGCGGGGCTGAACTATGGCTACACCTTC
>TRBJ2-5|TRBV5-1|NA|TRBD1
CASSLARGYQETQYF
TGCGCCAGCAGCTTGGCCAGGGGGTACCAAGAGACCCAGTACTTC
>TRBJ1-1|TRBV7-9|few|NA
CASSIPSQNTEAFF
TGTGCCAGCAGCATACCATCACAGAACACTGAAGCTTTCTTT
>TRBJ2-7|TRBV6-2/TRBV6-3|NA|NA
CASSSLRGSYEQYF
TGTGCCAGCAGTTCCCTTCGGGGCTCCTACGAGCAGTACTTC
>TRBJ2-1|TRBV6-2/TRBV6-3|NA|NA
CASSYWGQTYNEQFF
TGTGCCAGCAGTTACTGGGGGCAGACCTACAATGAGCAGTTCTTC
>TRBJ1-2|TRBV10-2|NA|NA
CASRDTGANYGYTF
TGCGCCAGCAGGGACACGGGGGCTAACTATGGCTACACCTTC
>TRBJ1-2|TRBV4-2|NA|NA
CASSQGPSRTRGNYGYTF
TGTGCCAGCAGCCAAGGGCCCTCTAGGACACGTGGGAACTATGGCTACACCTTC
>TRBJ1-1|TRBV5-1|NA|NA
CASSLSGVGTEAFF
TGCGCCAGCAGCTTGTCAGGGGTGGGCACTGAAGCTTTCTTT
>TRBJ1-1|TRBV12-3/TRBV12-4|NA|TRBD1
CASGGQAAPEAFF
TGTGCCAGCGGGGGACAGGCGGCCCCTGAAGCTTTCTTT
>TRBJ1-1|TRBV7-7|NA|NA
CASSLAGGRPRNTEAFF
TGTGCCAGCAGCTTAGCGGGCGGCCGCCCAAGGAACACTGAAGCTTTCTTT
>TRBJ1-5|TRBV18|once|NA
CASSPPEGTRQPQHF
TGTGCCAGCTCACCACCCGAAGGGACACGGCAGCCCCAGCATTTT
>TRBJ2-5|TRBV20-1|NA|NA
CSVGSQETQYF
TGCAGTGTTGGGTCCCAAGAGACCCAGTACTTC
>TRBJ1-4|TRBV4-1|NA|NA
CASSHQRATNEKLFF
TGCGCCAGCAGCCACCAGCGAGCAACTAATGAAAAACTGTTTTTT
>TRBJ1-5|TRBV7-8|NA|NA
CASTPDLNQPQHF
TGTGCCAGCACCCCTGACCTGAATCAGCCCCAGCATTTT
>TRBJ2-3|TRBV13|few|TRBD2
CASSTNRRGGGDTQYF
TGTGCCAGCAGCACCAACCGACGGGGGGGCGGTGATACGCAGTATTTT
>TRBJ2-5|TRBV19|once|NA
CASSIEETQYF
TGTGCCAGTAGTATAGAGGAGACCCAGTACTTC
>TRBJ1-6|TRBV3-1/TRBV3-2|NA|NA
CASSLGQNNSPLHF
TGTGCCAGCAGCCTCGGACAAAATAATTCACCCCTCCACTTT
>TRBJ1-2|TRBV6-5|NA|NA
CASSYRGHGYTF
TGTGCCAGCAGTTATAGGGGCCATGGCTACACCTTC
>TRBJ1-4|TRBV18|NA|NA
CASSPRDGIEKLFF
TGTGCCAGCTCACCAAGGGACGGCATAGAAAAACTGTTTTTT
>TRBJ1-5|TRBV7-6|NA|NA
CASSSPLTGIGNQPQHF
TGTGCCAGCAGCTCCCCTCTTACAGGTATTGGCAATCAGCCCCAGCATTTT
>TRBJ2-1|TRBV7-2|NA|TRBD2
CASSLVGSGGLDEQFF
TGTGCCAGCAGCTTAGTGGGTAGCGGGGGACTAGATGAGCAGTTCTTC
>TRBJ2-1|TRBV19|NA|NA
CASSISGANEQFF
TGTGCCAGTAGTATTTCAGGAGCCAATGAGCAGTTCTTC
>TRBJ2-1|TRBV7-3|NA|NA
CASSSGGAILNEQFF
TGTGCCAGCAGCTCAGGGGGGGCAATCCTCAATGAGCAGTTCTTC
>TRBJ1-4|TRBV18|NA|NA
CASSTYTTNEKLFF
TGTGCCAGCTCAACATATACAACTAATGAAAAACTGTTTTTT
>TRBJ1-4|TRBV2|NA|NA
CASSAGQRGKLFF
TGTGCCAGCAGTGCGGGCCAGCGTGGAAAACTGTTTTTT